This TCR beta chain emerged from a study of T cell repertoires in cytomegalovirus infection. As for the study in general: Through public TCR beta signatures, both CMV infection and matching HLA type were indicated.

TCRdb ran MiXCR on the reads and lists one entry per CDR3 protein. Counted here are about 890,000 distinct CDR3 sequences, roughly 31% occurring once; the ten biggest clones make up under 15%. As for this clonotype: The antigen is undetermined.

The CDR3 spans 13 residues. V gave up 7 bases and J gave up 8 bases, with 16 bases separating them. The germline CDR1 and CDR2 sequences are SGHRS and YFSETQ. Study-wide points: The response measured ex vivo was dominated by TCR beta clonotypes (HLA-C-restricted and CMV-specific).

The TCR sequence derives from a human donor in good health (CMV status not recorded). Some clones in this sample may be carry-over from other donors' samples. The rearrangement joins TRBV5-1 to TRBJ2-1; possibly TRBD1 for D (6 bases). The sample in question was cultured CD8+ T cells from PBMCs, obtained from culture after CMV antigen stimulation. CDR3 sequence (DNA): TGCGCCAGCCGTACAGGGTTAGTAGATGAGCAGTTCTTC. Encoded protein: CASRTGLVDEQFF.